This T cell receptor beta chain was identified during a study of T cells after yellow fever vaccination. In its sample, this clonotype was seen a few times. As TCR cDNA was made by 5'RACE template switching, a universal primer site and UMIs were added. TCRdb redid the calling of the 5' RACE reads with MiXCR, one entry per CDR3 protein. The sample includes a few hundred thousand distinct CDR3 sequences, roughly 5.2% of them seen just once. The CDR3 is 16 residues long. CDR1 is MDHEN and CDR2 is SYDVKM in the germline V gene. J was trimmed by 1 base and V by 10 bases; bases with no gene match: 11. V usage is TRBV28 and J usage is TRBJ1-3; 9 nucleotides align to TRBD1. This sample comprised CD4+ T cells sorted from PBMCs, obtained on the day of the yellow fever booster vaccination. This TCR was recovered from a man in his late teens or twenties who received the YFV17D yellow fever vaccine. The CDR3 nucleotides read TGTGCCACCCACCGGGACAGGGTTTGGTCTGGAAACACCATATATTTT. Its protein is CATHRDRVWSGNTIYF. Variable domain in full (rest from reference TRBV28 and TRBJ1-3): DVKVTQSSRYLVKRTGEKVFLECVQDMDHENMFWYRQDPGLGLRLIYFSYDVKMKEKGDIPEGYSVSREKKERFSLILESASTNQTSMYLCATHRDRVWSGNTIYFGEGSWLTVV.